The 29 T cell receptor beta chains below were found in one sample sequenced in a study of blood T cell repertoires in COVID-19. Profiling relied on immunoSEQ multiplex PCR, and the TCRdb table lists in-frame clones only, not all of them. Of some 100,000 clones in the sample, approximately 82% are singletons; the top ten hold about 20%. Sample: peripheral blood. All receptors derive from a woman aged 55-70 years with acute or convalescent COVID-19.

The chain employs TRBV5-4 and TRBJ2-1; D is unresolved. The germline V gene has CDR1 SGHNT and CDR2 YYREEE (reference sequence). The CDR3 is 16 amino acids. V lost 4 bases to trimming and J lost 0 bases, with 14 bases between them. The CDR3 DNA reads TGTGCCAGCAGCAACCTTTACAGTAGCTCCTACAATGAGCAGTTCTTC. Protein sequence: CASSNLYSSSYNEQFF.

This clone appeared a few times. V usage is TRBV5-1 and J usage is TRBJ1-5; D might be TRBD1 (5 bases). This CDR3 has 15 amino acids. Between the trimmed V and J ends, which lost 4 bases and 1 base, there was a span of 12 bases. The germline CDR1 and CDR2 sequences are SGHRS and YFSETQ. Here the CDR3 DNA reads TGCGCCAGCAGCCCCACGGGGGTAAGCAATCAGCCCCAGCATTTT. The encoded protein is CASSPTGVSNQPQHF.

The table lists this clone with a count of one. This CDR3 is CAWSANLQGNEQFF. The CDR3 DNA reads TGTGCCTGGAGTGCAAACCTACAGGGAAATGAGCAGTTCTTC. The rearrangement links TRBV30 to TRBJ2-1, with D possibly being TRBD1 (6 bases). The V gene lost 1 base and the J gene lost 7 bases, with 14 bases spanning the gap. CDR1 is GTSNPN, CDR2 SVGIG, per germline (reference sequence). This CDR3 contains 14 residues.

The gene calls are TRBV5-5 and TRBJ2-3; a weak D match, TRBD2 (6 bases). Looked up from germline, CDR1 is SGHKS and CDR2 is YYEKEE (reference sequence). V lost 4 bases, J lost 7 bases, and 28 bases lay in between. CDR3 length: 18 residues. This chain's CDR3 is CASSPLEAGPKHRYTQYF. The CDR3 nucleotides read TGTGCCAGCAGCCCGTTGGAAGCGGGCCCTAAGCACAGATATACGCAGTATTTT.

The chain uses TRBV5-4 and TRBJ1-4; D not certain. Trimming removed 0 bases from V and 12 bases from J, with 15 bases in between. CDR3 length: 14 residues. Germline CDR1 SGHNT, CDR2 YYREEE (reference sequence). For the CDR3, the DNA is TGTGCCAGCAGCTTGGCTCTGGGCAGTTCTGAACTGTTTTTT. Protein: CASSLALGSSELFF.

The chain uses TRBV28 and TRBJ1-2; tentative D call: TRBD1 (5 bases). The ends were cut back, 2 bases at V and 8 bases at J, with 18 bases in the middle. CDR1 and CDR2 (germline): MDHEN, SYDVKM. The CDR3 has 15 residues. This chain's CDR3 is CASSLSAGRDRGYTF. Here the CDR3 DNA reads TGTGCCAGCAGTTTAAGTGCGGGGCGGGATCGGGGCTACACCTTC.

The chain uses TRBV28 and TRBJ2-2; 9 bases are shared with TRBD1. From germline, CDR1 is MDHEN and CDR2 SYDVKM. The trim removed 5 bases at V and 7 bases at J, leaving 17 bases unmatched. The length of the CDR3 is 18 residues. CDR3 loop: CASSPPPADRGIGGELFF. The CDR3 DNA sequence: TGTGCCAGCAGTCCTCCCCCCGCGGACAGGGGCATTGGCGGGGAGCTGTTTTTT.

The chain joins TRBV5-1 to TRBJ2-2; 7 bases align to TRBD1. CDR1 and CDR2 from the germline V gene are SGHRS and YFSETQ. This CDR3 contains 15 residues. Trimming removed 5 bases from V and 7 bases from J; junction bases left unmatched: 11. The CDR3 spells CASSRLGQEDGELFF. CDR3 coding DNA: TGCGCCAGCAGTCGCCTCGGACAGGAGGACGGGGAGCTGTTTTTT.

The chain employs TRBV9 and TRBJ2-1; 11 positions match TRBD2. The CDR3 is 16 residues long. Germline V gene lookup returns CDR1 SGDLS and CDR2 YYNGEE. The V and J ends lost 2 bases and 9 bases, in that order; junction bases with no gene match: 10. The CDR3 sequence: CASSVDTSGSVGEQFF. The CDR3, as DNA: TGTGCCAGCAGCGTCGATACTAGCGGGAGCGTGGGTGAGCAGTTCTTC.

The chain links TRBV12-3 or TRBV12-4 to TRBJ2-1; TRBD1 matches 7 bases. With 7 bases clipped from V and 16 bases from J, the junction kept 10 bases outside the gene matches. CDR3 size: 11 residues. CDR3 loop: CASTIDRVQFF. DNA of the CDR3: TGTGCCAGCACTATCGACAGGGTGCAATTCTTC.

This clone was picked up one time. The rearrangement links TRBV16 to TRBJ1-1, with 12 bases matching TRBD1. V was clipped by 5 bases and J by 5 bases; unmatched bases: 3. Germline V gene lookup returns CDR1 KGHSY and CDR2 FQNENV. This CDR3 has 14 amino acids. In nucleotides, the CDR3 is TGTGCCAGCAGCGCGGGACAGGGGGCGACTGAAGCTTTCTTT. It is translated as CASSAGQGATEAFF.

This CDR3 is CASSVELLNTEAFF. The CDR3 DNA is TGTGCCAGCAGTGTGGAGTTATTGAACACTGAAGCTTTCTTT. The gene calls are TRBV2 and TRBJ1-1, with D hard to call. The length of the CDR3 is 14 residues. Looked up from germline, CDR1 is SNHLY and CDR2 is FYNNEI. V was clipped by 4 bases and J by 0 bases, with 9 bases between them.

This chain connects TRBV3-1 (or the pseudogene TRBV3-2) to TRBJ2-2; no clear D gene. Per germline, CDR1 LGHDT and CDR2 YNNKEL (reference sequence). V lost 10 bases, J lost 5 bases, and 14 bases lay in between. This CDR3 spans 13 amino acids. CDR3 bases: TGTGCCACAGGTCGTGGTAAAACCGGGGAGCTGTTTTTT. Its translation: CATGRGKTGELFF.

The chain joins TRBV5-1 to TRBJ1-1; D might be TRBD1 (5 bases). Trimming pared 0 bases from V and 4 bases from J, leaving 13 bases between. The CDR3 loop spans 15 amino acids. Germline loops: CDR1 SGHRS, CDR2 YFSETQ. The CDR3 spells CASSLEEGIGTEAFF. The CDR3 nucleotides are TGCGCCAGCAGCTTGGAGGAGGGGATCGGCACTGAAGCTTTCTTT.

In its sample, this clone was seen a few times. The genes are TRBV7-2 and TRBJ2-1; TRBD2 agrees at 12 bases. From germline, CDR1 is SGHTA and CDR2 FQGNSA. The ends lost 5 bases at V and 7 bases at J; junction bases unmatched: 6. The CDR3 is made up of 15 amino acids. The CDR3 is CASSPRLAGANEQFF. In DNA form, the CDR3 reads TGTGCCAGCAGCCCCCGACTAGCGGGAGCTAATGAGCAGTTCTTC. The variable domain in full, completed from reference TRBV7-2 and TRBJ2-1, reads GAGVSQSPSNKVTEKGKDVELRCDPISGHTALYWYRQSLGQGLEFLIYFQGNSAPDKSGLPSDRFSAERTGGSVSTLTIQRTQQEDSAVYLCASSPRLAGANEQFFGPGTRLTVL.

The rearrangement uses TRBV27 and TRBJ1-6, with 9 bases that match TRBD1. V lost 6 bases to trimming and J lost 9 bases; unmatched junction nucleotides: 6. Germline CDR1 is MNHEY and CDR2 is SMNVEV (reference sequence). The CDR3 runs 14 residues. CDR3 in amino acids: CASRWDRESSPLHF. The CDR3 bases are TGTGCCAGCAGATGGGACAGGGAAAGTTCACCCCTCCACTTT.

This clone has only one observation. The chain carries TRBV9 and TRBJ2-2; D may be TRBD1 (6 bases). V gave up 1 base and J gave up 2 bases, with 15 bases separating them. The CDR3 is 17 residues long. CDR1 and CDR2 (germline): SGDLS, YYNGEE. The CDR3 reads CASSVPREGVNTGELFF. CDR3 nucleotides: TGTGCCAGCAGCGTACCCCGAGAGGGGGTAAACACCGGGGAGCTGTTTTTT.

CDR3 DNA sequence: TGTGCCAGCAAACCTCCGGGGGTGGTGACCACTGAAGCTTTCTTT. Translation: CASKPPGVVTTEAFF. This chain connects TRBV28 to TRBJ1-1, with a weak D call TRBD1 (5 bases). Deletions cut 7 bases from V and 4 bases from J, with 19 bases between. Germline CDR1 is MDHEN and CDR2 is SYDVKM. CDR3 length: 15 amino acids.

The table lists this clone with a few counts. The chain couples TRBV20-1 to TRBJ1-2, with D uncertain. Trimming cost V 6 bases and J 7 bases, with 3 bases left between them. Germline V gene sequence: CDR1 DFQATT, CDR2 SNEGSKA (reference sequence). This CDR3 has 8 amino acids. The DNA of the CDR3 is TGCAGTGCCGGTGGCTACACCTTC. Residues: CSAGGYTF.

In this sample, this clone turned up a few times. The chain carries TRBV28 and TRBJ1-5, with 7 bases matching TRBD1. Germline CDR1 reads MDHEN; CDR2 reads SYDVKM. V shed 5 bases and J 1 base; nucleotides not matched to a gene: 17. The CDR3 consists of 19 residues. The CDR3 nucleotides read TGTGCCAGCAGTCCCCCGGGACAGCCCACGCCAGGCAGCAATCAGCCCCAGCATTTT. This gives the protein CASSPPGQPTPGSNQPQHF. The whole variable domain, filled in from reference TRBV28 and TRBJ1-5, reads DVKVTQSSRYLVKRTGEKVFLECVQDMDHENMFWYRQDPGLGLRLIYFSYDVKMKEKGDIPEGYSVSREKKERFSLILESASTNQTSMYLCASSPPGQPTPGSNQPQHFGDGTRLSIL.

Only a few counts were recorded for this clone. The J gene is TRBJ2-7, the V gene TRBV20-1, with a possible D match to TRBD1 (5 bases). Per germline, CDR1 DFQATT and CDR2 SNEGSKA (reference sequence). This CDR3 has 16 amino acids. The V end was cut by 3 bases, the J end by 2 bases, with 20 bases between. The CDR3 reads CSASGRRGDPTYEQYF. CDR3 bases: TGCAGTGCTAGTGGGCGAAGGGGCGACCCTACCTACGAGCAGTACTTC.

This chain uses TRBV2 with TRBJ2-1; maybe TRBD2 (6 bases). This CDR3 contains 13 residues. Germline assignment: CDR1 SNHLY and CDR2 FYNNEI. The CDR3 DNA reads as TGTGCTATTACTAGCCCCTCCTACAATGAGCAGTTCTTC. This translates into CAITSPSYNEQFF.

The chain uses TRBV7-2 and TRBJ1-3; D uncertain. CDR1 and CDR2 (germline): SGHTA, FQGNSA. The CDR3 is 15 amino acids. V lost 0 bases, J lost 1 base, and 7 bases lay in between. The CDR3: CASSLAHNSGNTIYF. In DNA form, the CDR3 reads TGTGCCAGCAGCTTAGCGCACAATTCTGGAAACACCATATATTTT.

The rearrangement uses TRBV14 and TRBJ1-1; 12 bases fit TRBD1. Germline V CDR1 and CDR2: SGHDN, FVKESK. With V trimmed by 4 bases and J by 1 base, 4 bases remained unmatched. The CDR3 consists of 16 residues. CDR3 region: CASSRGQGAWNTEAFF. CDR3 nucleotide sequence: TGTGCCAGCAGCCGGGGACAGGGGGCTTGGAACACTGAAGCTTTCTTT.

The chain joins TRBV30 to TRBJ1-2; 8 nucleotides line up with TRBD1. The V gene's germline CDR1 is GTSNPN and CDR2 SVGIG (reference sequence). V was clipped by 0 bases and J by 6 bases; unmatched bases: 9. The CDR3 covers 15 residues. The CDR3 region is CAWSVRAGGADGYTF. The CDR3 coding sequence is TGTGCCTGGAGTGTAAGGGCAGGGGGCGCGGATGGCTACACCTTC. The whole variable domain, remainder taken from reference TRBV30 and TRBJ1-2, is SQTIHQWPATLVQPVGSPLSLECTVEGTSNPNLYWYRQAAGRGLQLLFYSVGIGQISSEVPQNLSASRPQDRQFILSSKKLLLSDSGFYLCAWSVRAGGADGYTFGSGTRLTVV.

The rearrangement uses TRBV6-5 and TRBJ2-2; D gene ambiguous. This CDR3 spans 13 amino acids. Trimming took off 8 bases at V and 8 bases at J, with 15 bases between the two ends. Germline assignment: CDR1 MNHEY and CDR2 SVGAGI. CDR3 protein: CASENSPTGELFF. The CDR3 coding sequence is TGTGCCAGCGAAAACTCCCCAACGGGGGAGCTGTTTTTT.

The chain uses TRBV7-2 and TRBJ2-1, with a weak D call TRBD2 (6 bases). Trimming removed 5 bases at V and 6 bases at J, with 14 bases between. Germline V gene data show CDR1 as SGHTA and CDR2 as FQGNSA. CDR3 length: 14 amino acids. The CDR3 bases are TGTGCCAGCAGCCTCCAGACTAGTATCAATGAGCAGTTCTTC. Amino acid sequence: CASSLQTSINEQFF.

The chain employs TRBV5-1 and TRBJ1-1, with TRBD1 as a possible D gene (6 bases). V lost 2 bases, J lost 4 bases, and 9 bases lay in between. Germline V lookup: CDR1 SGHRS, CDR2 YFSETQ. CDR3 length: 13 residues. The CDR3 spells CASSLRTATEAFF. DNA for the CDR3: TGCGCCAGCAGCTTACGGACAGCCACTGAAGCTTTCTTT.

This clone was seen only a few times. The chain is built from TRBV4-3 and TRBJ2-7; possibly TRBD1 for D (5 bases). The germline V gene has CDR1 LGHNA and CDR2 YSLEER. The V end was cut by 1 base, the J end by 5 bases, with 9 bases between. The CDR3 length is 13 residues. CDR3 DNA: TGCGCCAGCAGCCAAGTTCAGGGCCACGAGCAGTACTTC. Residues: CASSQVQGHEQYF.